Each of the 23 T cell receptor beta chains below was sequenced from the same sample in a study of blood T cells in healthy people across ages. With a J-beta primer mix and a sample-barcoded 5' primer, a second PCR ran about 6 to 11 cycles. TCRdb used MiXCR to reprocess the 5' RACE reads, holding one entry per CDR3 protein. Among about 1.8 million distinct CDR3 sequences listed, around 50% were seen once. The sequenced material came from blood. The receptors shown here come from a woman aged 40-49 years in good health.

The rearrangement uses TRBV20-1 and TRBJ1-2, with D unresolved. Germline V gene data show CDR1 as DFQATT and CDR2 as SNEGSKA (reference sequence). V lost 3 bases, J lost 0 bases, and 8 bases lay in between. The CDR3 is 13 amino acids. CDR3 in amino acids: CSARSPSNYGYTF. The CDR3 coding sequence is TGCAGTGCTAGGAGTCCCTCTAACTATGGCTACACCTTC.

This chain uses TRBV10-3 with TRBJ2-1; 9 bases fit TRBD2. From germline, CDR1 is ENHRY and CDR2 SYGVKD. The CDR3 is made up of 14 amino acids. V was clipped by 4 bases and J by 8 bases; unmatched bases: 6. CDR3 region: CAISVGGGVDEQFF. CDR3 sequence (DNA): TGTGCCATCAGTGTCGGCGGGGGGGTTGATGAGCAGTTCTTC.

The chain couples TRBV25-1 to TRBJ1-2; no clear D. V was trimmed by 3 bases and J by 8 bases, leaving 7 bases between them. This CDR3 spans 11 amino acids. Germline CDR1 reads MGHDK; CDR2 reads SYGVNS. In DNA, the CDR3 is TGTGCCAGCAGTGACTGGTACGGCTACACCTTC. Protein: CASSDWYGYTF.

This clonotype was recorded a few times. The CDR3 sequence: CASRKTGGQFF. Here the CDR3 DNA reads TGTGCCAGCAGAAAGACGGGTGGACAGTTCTTC. The V and J genes are TRBV12-3 or TRBV12-4 and TRBJ2-1; D remains ambiguous. Trimming took off 6 bases at V and 13 bases at J, with 13 bases between the two ends. The CDR3 sequence is 11 residues long.

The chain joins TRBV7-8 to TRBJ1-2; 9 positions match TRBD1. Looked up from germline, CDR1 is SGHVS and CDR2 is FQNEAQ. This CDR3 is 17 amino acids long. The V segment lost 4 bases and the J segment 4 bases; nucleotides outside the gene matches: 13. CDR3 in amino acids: CASSSLRDRAISYGYTF. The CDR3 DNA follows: TGTGCCAGCAGCTCATTAAGGGACAGGGCGATTTCCTATGGCTACACCTTC.

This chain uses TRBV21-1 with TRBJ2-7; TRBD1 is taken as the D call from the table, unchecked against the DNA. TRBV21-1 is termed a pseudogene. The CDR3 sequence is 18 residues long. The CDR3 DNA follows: TGTGCCAGCACCGACAGGAGTCAGAGAGTCTCTAGGGGCTACAAGCAGTACTTC. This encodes CASTDRSQRVSRGYKQYF.

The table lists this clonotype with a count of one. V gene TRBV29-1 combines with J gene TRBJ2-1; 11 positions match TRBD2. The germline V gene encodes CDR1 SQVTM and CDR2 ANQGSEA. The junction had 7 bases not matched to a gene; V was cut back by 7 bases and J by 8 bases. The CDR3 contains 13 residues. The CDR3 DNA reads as TGCAGCGCCGGGACTAGCGGTCCCTATGAGCAGTTCTTC. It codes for CSAGTSGPYEQFF.

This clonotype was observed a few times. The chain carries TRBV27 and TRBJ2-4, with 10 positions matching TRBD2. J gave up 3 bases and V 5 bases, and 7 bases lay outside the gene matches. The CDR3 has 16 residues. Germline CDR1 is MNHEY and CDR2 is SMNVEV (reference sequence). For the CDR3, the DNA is TGTGCCAGCAGTCAAACTAGCGGGGTGGGCAAAAACATTCAGTACTTC. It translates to CASSQTSGVGKNIQYF.

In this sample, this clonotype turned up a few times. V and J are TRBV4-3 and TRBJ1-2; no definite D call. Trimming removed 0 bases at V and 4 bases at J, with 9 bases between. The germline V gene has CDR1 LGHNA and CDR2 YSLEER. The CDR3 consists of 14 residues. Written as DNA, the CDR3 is TGCGCCAGCAGCCAAGATTGGTGGAGCTATGGCTACACCTTC. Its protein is CASSQDWWSYGYTF.

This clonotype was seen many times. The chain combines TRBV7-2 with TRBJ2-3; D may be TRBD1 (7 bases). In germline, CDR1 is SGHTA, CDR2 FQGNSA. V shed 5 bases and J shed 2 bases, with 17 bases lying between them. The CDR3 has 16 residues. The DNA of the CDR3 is TGTGCCAGCAGCCCTAGACAGGGAGGAGACACAGATACGCAGTATTTT. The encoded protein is CASSPRQGGDTDTQYF.

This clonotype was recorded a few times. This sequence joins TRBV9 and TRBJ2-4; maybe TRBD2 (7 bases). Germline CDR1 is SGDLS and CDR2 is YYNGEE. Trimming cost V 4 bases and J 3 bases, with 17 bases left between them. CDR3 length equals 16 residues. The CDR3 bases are TGTGCCAGCAGCCCTAGTGGGGGGGCCCTCAAAAACATTCAGTACTTC. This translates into CASSPSGGALKNIQYF.

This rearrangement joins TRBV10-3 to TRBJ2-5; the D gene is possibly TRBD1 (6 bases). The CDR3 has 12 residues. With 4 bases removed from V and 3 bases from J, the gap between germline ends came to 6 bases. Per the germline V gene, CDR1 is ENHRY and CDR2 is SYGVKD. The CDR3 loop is CAISGQEETQYF. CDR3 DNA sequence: TGTGCCATCAGTGGACAGGAAGAGACCCAGTACTTC.

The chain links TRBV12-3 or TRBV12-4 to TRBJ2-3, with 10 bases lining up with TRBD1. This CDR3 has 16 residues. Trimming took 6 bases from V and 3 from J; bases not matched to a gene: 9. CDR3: CASSPPGQGTTDTQYF. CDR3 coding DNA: TGTGCCAGCAGCCCTCCGGGACAGGGGACGACAGATACGCAGTATTTT.

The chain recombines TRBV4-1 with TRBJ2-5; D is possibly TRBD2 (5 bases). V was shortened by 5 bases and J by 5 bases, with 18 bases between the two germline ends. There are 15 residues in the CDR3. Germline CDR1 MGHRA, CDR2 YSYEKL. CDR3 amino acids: CASSSLGENVETQYF. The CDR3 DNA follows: TGCGCCAGCAGCTCCTTGGGAGAGAACGTCGAGACCCAGTACTTC.

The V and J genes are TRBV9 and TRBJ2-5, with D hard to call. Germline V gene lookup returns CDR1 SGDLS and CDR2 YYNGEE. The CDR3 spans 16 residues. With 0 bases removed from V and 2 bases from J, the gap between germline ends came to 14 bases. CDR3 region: CASSVATQNAQETQYF. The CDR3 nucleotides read TGTGCCAGCAGCGTAGCTACTCAGAACGCTCAAGAGACCCAGTACTTC.

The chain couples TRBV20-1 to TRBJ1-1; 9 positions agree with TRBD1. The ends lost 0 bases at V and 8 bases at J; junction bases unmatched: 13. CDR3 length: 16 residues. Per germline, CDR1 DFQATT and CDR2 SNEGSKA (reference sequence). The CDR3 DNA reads TGCAGTGCTAGAGATTGGGCTGGGACAGGGAACCGGGAAGCTTTCTTT. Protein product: CSARDWAGTGNREAFF.

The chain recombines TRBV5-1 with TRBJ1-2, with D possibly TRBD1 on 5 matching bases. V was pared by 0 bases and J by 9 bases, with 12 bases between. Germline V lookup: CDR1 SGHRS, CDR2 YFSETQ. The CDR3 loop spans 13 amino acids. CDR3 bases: TGCGCCAGCAGCTTGGACAGGCAGCCTCGCTACACCTTC. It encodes CASSLDRQPRYTF.

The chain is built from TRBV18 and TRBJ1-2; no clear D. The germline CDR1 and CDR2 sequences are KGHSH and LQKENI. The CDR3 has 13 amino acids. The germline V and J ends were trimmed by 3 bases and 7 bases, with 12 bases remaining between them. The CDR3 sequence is CASSPDGERGYTF. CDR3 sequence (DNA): TGTGCCAGCTCACCGGACGGCGAGCGTGGCTACACCTTC.

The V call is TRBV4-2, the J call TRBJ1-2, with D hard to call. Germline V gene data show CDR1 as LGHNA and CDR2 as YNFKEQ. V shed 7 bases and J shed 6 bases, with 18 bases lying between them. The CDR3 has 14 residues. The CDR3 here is CASTSHEEGDGYTF. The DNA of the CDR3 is TGTGCCAGCACCTCCCACGAGGAAGGCGATGGCTACACCTTC.

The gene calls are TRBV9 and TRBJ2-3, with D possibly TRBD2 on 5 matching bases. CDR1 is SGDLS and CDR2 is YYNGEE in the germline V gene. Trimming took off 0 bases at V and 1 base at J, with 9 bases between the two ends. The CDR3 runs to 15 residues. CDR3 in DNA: TGTGCCAGCAGCGTAGACGGGGTCGGCACAGATACGCAGTATTTT. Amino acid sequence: CASSVDGVGTDTQYF.

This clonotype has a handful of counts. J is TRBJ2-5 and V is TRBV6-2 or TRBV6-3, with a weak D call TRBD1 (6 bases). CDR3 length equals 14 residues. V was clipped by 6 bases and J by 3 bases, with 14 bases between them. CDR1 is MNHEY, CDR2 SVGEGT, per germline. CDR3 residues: CASRHNQGKETQYF. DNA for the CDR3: TGTGCCAGCAGACACAATCAGGGGAAAGAGACCCAGTACTTC.

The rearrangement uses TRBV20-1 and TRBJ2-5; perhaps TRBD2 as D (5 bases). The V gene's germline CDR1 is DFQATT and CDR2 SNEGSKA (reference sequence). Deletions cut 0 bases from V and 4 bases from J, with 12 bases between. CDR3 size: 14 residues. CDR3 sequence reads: CSARDSWTPETQYF. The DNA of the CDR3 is TGCAGTGCTAGAGATTCGTGGACTCCAGAGACCCAGTACTTC.

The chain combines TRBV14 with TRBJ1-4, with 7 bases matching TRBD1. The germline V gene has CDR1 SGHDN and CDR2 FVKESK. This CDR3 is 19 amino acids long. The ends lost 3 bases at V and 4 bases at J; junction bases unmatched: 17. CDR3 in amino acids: CASSQDGRRTGDYNEKLFF. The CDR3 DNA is TGTGCCAGCAGCCAGGACGGACGCAGGACAGGCGACTATAATGAAAAACTGTTTTTT.